A single sample is the source of the 26 T cell receptor beta chains below, sequenced in a study of T cell repertoires in cytomegalovirus infection. TCRdb passed the reads through MiXCR, listing each CDR3 protein once. The sample has 250,000 to 300,000 distinct CDR3 sequences; approximately 8.3% are singletons. Sequencing was performed on PBMCs. Receptors were obtained from a human donor in good health (CMV status not recorded). Some clones in this sample may be carry-over from other donors' samples.

There are many counts of this clonotype. The chain carries TRBV4-3 and TRBJ1-4; D is unresolved. Germline V gives CDR1 LGHNA, CDR2 YSLEER. Trimming took off 0 bases at V and 5 bases at J, with 10 bases between the two ends. CDR3 length: 15 residues. DNA for the CDR3: TGCGCCAGCAGCCAAGATAGGCTCGCGAATGAAAAACTGTTTTTT. Its protein is CASSQDRLANEKLFF.

In this sample, this clonotype turned up a few times. This rearrangement joins TRBV29-1 to TRBJ1-3; D ambiguous. Germline CDR1 SQVTM, CDR2 ANQGSEA. CDR3 length: 13 amino acids. The ends were cut back, 5 bases at V and 0 bases at J, with 8 bases in the middle. The CDR3, as DNA: TGCAGCGTTCAGAGTGCCTCTGGAAACACCATATATTTT. Protein product: CSVQSASGNTIYF.

In its sample, this clonotype was seen many times. This sequence joins TRBV12-3 or TRBV12-4 and TRBJ1-1, with D tentatively TRBD1 (5 bases). This CDR3 has 14 amino acids. Trimming took off 6 bases at V and 1 base at J, with 12 bases between the two ends. The CDR3 sequence is CASSQATGNTEAFF. Here the CDR3 DNA reads TGTGCCAGCAGCCAAGCCACAGGGAACACTGAAGCTTTCTTT.

This clonotype was seen repeatedly, ten times or more. This chain joins TRBV7-2 and TRBJ1-5; possibly TRBD1 for D (6 bases). This CDR3 has 12 residues. V was cut by 2 bases and J by 11 bases, with 10 bases left in between. The germline gives CDR1 SGHTA, CDR2 FQGNSA. The CDR3 region is CASSLKQGSQHF. The CDR3 DNA reads as TGTGCCAGCAGCTTAAAGCAGGGGTCCCAGCATTTT.

The table lists this clonotype with many counts. The chain is built from TRBV7-2 and TRBJ1-2, with D tentatively TRBD1 (6 bases). V lost 3 bases and J 7 bases, leaving 12 bases between the germline ends. From germline, CDR1 is SGHTA and CDR2 FQGNSA. CDR3 length: 13 amino acids. CDR3 nucleotide sequence: TGTGCCAGCAGCTTTGACGGGGGCACTGGCTACACCTTC. Translated, it gives CASSFDGGTGYTF.

This clonotype occurred many times. This rearrangement joins TRBV12-3 or TRBV12-4 to TRBJ2-1, with 7 bases matching TRBD1. This CDR3 is 14 amino acids long. The V gene end was trimmed by 5 bases and the J gene end by 2 bases; junction bases not matched to a gene: 3. CDR3 coding DNA: TGTGCCAGCAGTCGGACAGGCGCCTACAATGAGCAGTTCTTC. It encodes CASSRTGAYNEQFF.

This CDR3 is CAWSRDSSYNEQFF. In nucleotides, the CDR3 is TGTGCCTGGAGTCGGGACAGCTCCTACAATGAGCAGTTCTTC. The chain joins TRBV30 to TRBJ2-1; 7 nucleotides match TRBD1. Germline CDR1 reads GTSNPN; CDR2 reads SVGIG (reference sequence). Unmatched junction bases numbered 1, after V lost 2 bases and J lost 0 bases. The CDR3 has 14 residues.

In this sample, this clonotype turned up many times. The CDR3 DNA reads TGTGCCAGCAGTTATTATCCGACAGGGGACTATGGCTACACCTTC. Translating it yields CASSYYPTGDYGYTF. This chain joins TRBV6-2 or TRBV6-3 and TRBJ1-2; 8 positions match TRBD1. Looked up from germline, CDR1 is MNHEY and CDR2 is SVGEGT. This CDR3 has 15 residues. After removal of 3 bases from V and 3 bases from J, the junction contained 6 bases not matched to a gene.

This clonotype was seen a few times. In DNA, the CDR3 is TGTGCCAGCAGTTACCTTAGACAGCCGGTCGGGTACGAGCAGTACTTC. It translates to CASSYLRQPVGYEQYF. The V call is TRBV6-2 or TRBV6-3, the J call TRBJ2-7; D possibly corresponds to TRBD1 (5 bases). The CDR3 consists of 16 residues. Looked up from germline, CDR1 is MNHEY and CDR2 is SVGEGT. The V end lost 2 bases, the J end lost 4 bases, and 18 bases lay between the germline ends.

This clonotype has a count of ten or more. V is TRBV6-1 and J is TRBJ2-1; D possibly corresponds to TRBD1 (6 bases). The CDR3 has 15 residues. V lost 0 bases and J 0 bases, leaving 6 bases between the germline ends. Germline V CDR1 and CDR2: MNHNS, SASEGT. CDR3 DNA sequence: TGTGCCAGCAGTGAAGCAGGGGGCTCCTACAATGAGCAGTTCTTC. Translated: CASSEAGGSYNEQFF.

In its sample, this clonotype was seen once. The chain employs TRBV6-6 and TRBJ1-1; D may be TRBD1 (5 bases). The length of the CDR3 is 17 residues. Trimming pared 6 bases from V and 0 bases from J, leaving 20 bases between. CDR1 and CDR2 (germline): MNHNY, SVGAGI (reference sequence). DNA for the CDR3: TGTGCCAGCAGGGCGGAAACCGGGGGATCCATGAACACTGAAGCTTTCTTT. Protein product: CASRAETGGSMNTEAFF.

V usage is TRBV6-5 and J usage is TRBJ2-7; D remains unclear. Trimming pared 5 bases from V and 0 bases from J, leaving 8 bases between. This CDR3 spans 13 amino acids. Per the germline V gene, CDR1 is MNHEY and CDR2 is SVGAGI. The CDR3, as DNA: TGTGCCAGCAGTAGGGCATCCTCCTACGAGCAGTACTTC. Its translation is CASSRASSYEQYF.

This clonotype was seen repeatedly, ten times or more. The J gene is TRBJ2-3, the V gene TRBV6-6, with D uncertain. Trimming pared 6 bases from V and 2 bases from J, leaving 15 bases between. The germline gives CDR1 MNHNY, CDR2 SVGAGI (reference sequence). CDR3 length: 15 residues. In nucleotides, the CDR3 is TGTGCCAGCAGAAAACCCCCGGGCCCCACAGATACGCAGTATTTT. It is translated as CASRKPPGPTDTQYF.

This clonotype was found a few times. The chain has TRBV7-3 and TRBJ2-3; possible D gene TRBD2, 5 bases. CDR1 and CDR2 (germline): SGHTA, FQGTGA. The CDR3 is 14 amino acids. The V end was cut by 0 bases, the J end by 9 bases, with 13 bases between. The CDR3 region is CASSLTGLTRTQYF. CDR3 sequence (DNA): TGTGCCAGCAGCTTAACGGGTCTAACTAGGACGCAGTATTTT.

This clonotype was counted at least ten times. The rearrangement uses TRBV7-2 and TRBJ1-6; 7 nucleotides align to TRBD1. In germline, CDR1 is SGHTA, CDR2 FQGNSA. Losses at the gene ends were 2 bases for V and 9 bases for J; bases not matched to a gene: 7. The CDR3 length is 15 residues. As DNA, the CDR3 is TGTGCCAGCAGCTTAAAAGGGGGCGAGGGTTCACCCCTCCACTTT. Encoded protein: CASSLKGGEGSPLHF.

This clonotype occurred many times. This chain uses TRBV7-2 with TRBJ2-5, with unresolved D. CDR3 length equals 12 residues. V dropped 5 bases and J dropped 5 bases, with 9 bases sitting between them. Germline V CDR1 and CDR2: SGHTA, FQGNSA. The CDR3 DNA follows: TGTGCCAGCAGCCCCCGCTGGGAGACCCAGTACTTC. Its protein is CASSPRWETQYF.

J is TRBJ1-5 and V is TRBV28; maybe TRBD1 (5 bases). Trimming stripped 3 bases from V and 7 bases from J, with 7 bases between. CDR3 length: 12 residues. From germline, CDR1 is MDHEN and CDR2 SYDVKM. The CDR3 reads CASSFRVQPQHF. CDR3 bases: TGTGCCAGCAGTTTCAGGGTGCAGCCCCAGCATTTT.

This chain uses TRBV29-1 with TRBJ1-4, with 9 bases matching TRBD1. Unmatched junction bases numbered 7, after V lost 6 bases and J lost 8 bases. This CDR3 has 13 residues. Germline V gene lookup returns CDR1 SQVTM and CDR2 ANQGSEA. CDR3 nucleotide sequence: TGCAGCGTGCCGGGACAGGGAGTCGAAAAACTGTTTTTT. Protein sequence: CSVPGQGVEKLFF.

The rearrangement joins TRBV3-1 to TRBJ2-1, with D unresolved. The CDR3 extends over 11 amino acids. In germline, CDR1 is LGHDT, CDR2 YNNKEL (reference sequence). V lost 4 bases to trimming and J lost 10 bases, with 8 bases between them. The CDR3 DNA sequence: TGTGCCAGCAGCCCTAATCCCGAGCAGTTCTTC. This translates into CASSPNPEQFF.

This clonotype has at least ten counts. This chain joins TRBV2 and TRBJ1-2; perhaps TRBD1 as D (5 bases). The CDR3 has 13 residues. The V gene's germline CDR1 is SNHLY and CDR2 FYNNEI. Between the trimmed V and J ends, which lost 5 bases and 4 bases, there was a span of 11 bases. The CDR3, as DNA: TGTGCCAGCAGTCCCGGGGGGTTCTATGGCTACACCTTC. As protein: CASSPGGFYGYTF.

This clonotype was detected many times. The genes are TRBV7-9 and TRBJ1-1, with TRBD1 identical over 12 bases. The V segment lost 3 bases and the J segment 5 bases; nucleotides outside the gene matches: 4. In germline, CDR1 is SEHNR, CDR2 FQNEAQ (reference sequence). The CDR3 length is 15 residues. Here the CDR3 reads CASSFMGQGATEAFF. The CDR3 DNA sequence: TGTGCCAGCAGCTTTATGGGACAGGGGGCGACTGAAGCTTTCTTT.

The table lists this clonotype with many counts. The V call is TRBV7-2, the J call TRBJ1-3; D not resolved. This CDR3 is built from 12 residues. Germline V CDR1 and CDR2: SGHTA, FQGNSA. The V and J ends lost 2 bases and 9 bases respectively, with 8 bases between them. CDR3 bases: TGTGCCAGCAGCTTATCCGCCGTCACCATATATTTT. This codes for CASSLSAVTIYF.

The table lists this clonotype with a few counts. V is TRBV7-9 and J is TRBJ2-1; D uncertain. Trimming took 3 bases from V and 8 from J, leaving 14 bases between them. CDR3 size: 14 residues. CDR1 is SEHNR, CDR2 FQNEAQ, per germline (reference sequence). CDR3 DNA sequence: TGTGCCAGCAGCTTCATCGTAGTCTGGGATGAGCAGTTCTTC. It translates to CASSFIVVWDEQFF.

This clonotype came up once. CDR3: CSASRDISNQPQHF. The CDR3 nucleotides are TGCAGTGCTAGTCGGGACATTAGCAATCAGCCCCAGCATTTT. The chain uses TRBV20-1 and TRBJ1-5, with D tentatively TRBD1 (6 bases). The CDR3 covers 14 residues. Trimming removed 3 bases at V and 0 bases at J, with 9 bases between. Per germline, CDR1 DFQATT and CDR2 SNEGSKA (reference sequence).

The chain combines TRBV6-1 with TRBJ1-1; a weak D match, TRBD1 (6 bases). The CDR3 has 17 amino acids. Trimming cost V 5 bases and J 0 bases, with 19 bases left between them. Germline V CDR1 and CDR2: MNHNS, SASEGT. This chain's CDR3 is CASSYRGKDSMNTEAFF. The CDR3 nucleotides are TGTGCCAGCAGTTACCGGGGGAAGGACAGCATGAACACTGAAGCTTTCTTT.

This clonotype came up a few times. The rearrangement links TRBV5-1 to TRBJ1-1; 7 bases are shared with TRBD1. The junction had 8 bases not matched to a gene; V was cut back by 4 bases and J by 5 bases. This CDR3 has 14 residues. Germline assignment: CDR1 SGHRS and CDR2 YFSETQ. The CDR3, as DNA: TGCGCCAGCAGCGTACCCACAGGGGTAACTGAAGCTTTCTTT. Translating it yields CASSVPTGVTEAFF.